This TCR beta chain was profiled in a study of OX40 agonist ivuxolimab in advanced cancers. Study-wide context: Hepatocellular carcinoma, melanoma, renal cell or head and neck cancer affected the dose-escalation patients.

Details on this clone: The antigen is not known.

This table comes from immunoSEQ multiplex PCR, and its TCRdb copy is limited to in-frame clones, with some not included. This sample has tens of thousands of clones, with roughly three quarters found just once. General study results and limits: There was clonal expansion of CD4+ and CD8+ blood T cells by week 6 at 0.1 to 3.0 mg/kg.

Germline CDR1 and CDR2: SGHNT and YYREEE (reference sequence). The V and J ends lost 4 bases and 0 bases, in that order; junction bases with no gene match: 3. The CDR3 length is 16 residues. This sequence joins TRBV5-4 and TRBJ2-2; TRBD2 agrees at 10 bases. The sequenced sample was CD4+ or CD8+ T cells sorted from blood, obtained in a trial of the OX40 agonist ivuxolimab. This receptor was taken from an adult with an advanced solid tumor such as melanoma, head and neck, liver or kidney cancer. The CDR3, as DNA: TGTGCCAGCAGCCCGCTAGCGGGAGCGAACACCGGGGAGCTGTTTTTT. Translation: CASSPLAGANTGELFF.